This T cell receptor beta chain was captured in a study of control samples from healthy donors and cancer patients. The V end lost 2 bases, the J end lost 3 bases, and 9 bases lay between the germline ends. Germline V CDR1 and CDR2: SGHRS, YFSETQ. This CDR3 comprises 13 residues. Assay used: immunoSEQ multiplex PCR; TCRdb lists only in-frame clones, some missing. The table lists some 67,000 clones, approximately 89% of them singletons. The material sequenced was PBMCs. The chain joins TRBV5-1 to TRBJ2-7; no reliable D call. The source of this sequence is a woman aged 45-59 years with head and neck cancer. The CDR3 DNA follows: TGCGCCAGCAGCTTTCGGTCCAACTACGAGCAGTACTTC. It translates to CASSFRSNYEQYF.